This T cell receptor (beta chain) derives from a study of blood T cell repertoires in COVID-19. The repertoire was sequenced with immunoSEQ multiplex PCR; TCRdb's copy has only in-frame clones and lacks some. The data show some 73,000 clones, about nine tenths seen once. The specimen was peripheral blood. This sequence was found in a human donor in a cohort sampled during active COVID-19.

CDR3 loop: CASSLALAGGKADTQYF. The CDR3 bases are TGTGCCAGCAGCTTAGCGCTAGCGGGGGGCAAAGCAGATACGCAGTATTTT. The chain uses TRBV7-2 and TRBJ2-3; 11 positions agree with TRBD2. The CDR3 contains 17 residues. Germline-derived CDR1 and CDR2 are SGHTA and FQGNSA. The junction had 6 bases not matched to a gene; V was cut back by 0 bases and J by 4 bases.